This TCR beta chain appears in the sequencing data of a study of cytomegalovirus exposure and HLA in healthy donors. Findings and limits, study-wide: Follow-up analysis found HLA locus-dependent TCR association rates, highest for DRB1 and lowest for HLA-C. Analyses of presence/absence relied on an assumption of roughly uniform sequencing depth across donors. Trimming of TCR beta V- and J-genes showed a link, identified in a later analysis, to a missense DCLRE1C variant. The authors considered a cluster of highly shared sequence variants likely to be a sequencing artifact.

On this clone: No antigen is known for it.

Both 60 Vbeta primers and 13 Jbeta primers went into the PCR. Clones were sequenced by immunoSEQ multiplex PCR, and TCRdb holds only the in-frame ones, with some missing. This sample has 150,000 to 200,000 clones; 60% to 80% occur once, and the top ten carry over 12%. CDR1 and CDR2 (germline): MDHEN, SYDVKM. This CDR3 comprises 18 residues. The ends lost 8 bases at V and 2 bases at J; junction bases unmatched: 13. The specimen was PBMCs. The sequence was obtained from a man between 45 and 60 years old in good health and CMV-seropositive. The chain has TRBV28 and TRBJ1-5; TRBD1 matches at 12 bases. The CDR3 loop is CASVAGGTGGYRNQPQHF. CDR3 DNA: TGTGCCAGCGTGGCCGGCGGGACAGGGGGCTACCGCAATCAGCCCCAGCATTTT.